The source of this T cell receptor (beta chain) is a study of Ad26.COV2.S vaccination and SARS-CoV-2 variants (dated by TCRdb to 2020 to 2023). Turning to the overall study: Donors in the vaccine arm were drawn from COV1001, a multicentre, randomized, double-blind, placebo-controlled phase I-IIa trial testing Ad26.COV2.S in healthy adults. Ad26.COV2.S was administered intramuscularly at a dose of 5x10^10 or 1x10^11 viral particles, either as one shot or as two shots given 56 days apart. The specificity and breadth of SARS-CoV-2-reactive T cell receptors after Ad26.COV2.S vaccination were assessed by TCRbeta repertoire sequencing. A total of 32 samples were included in the TCR-sequenced set, comprising roughly 19 Ad26.COV2.S vaccine recipients, 5 placebo recipients and 8 SARS-CoV-2 convalescent individuals. Participants in the trial were split at random into five groups of five each, receiving low-dose or high-dose Ad26.COV2.S once or twice, or else placebo on both occasions. Investigators remained blinded to trial group allocation during experiments and outcome assessment.

The immunoSEQ Assay was the method used to sequence TCRbeta CDR3 regions. After extraction, genomic DNA underwent amplification by bias-controlled multiplex PCR, followed by high-throughput sequencing. As for the original processing: To quantify the absolute abundance of each unique TCRbeta CDR3 region, sequences were collapsed and filtered. T cell fraction was estimated by normalizing TCRbeta template counts to usable DNA, with usable DNA measured through amplification of reference genes found in all nucleated cells. Repertoire TCRs were annotated as SARS-CoV-2-specific when V gene, CDR3 amino acid sequence and J gene were exactly matched to a known reactive TCR set. The reference SARS-CoV-2 TCR set was obtained from MIRA and was filtered for enrichment in COVID-19-positive ImmuneCODE repertoires, whereby public or cross-reactive TCRs were removed. Using the MIRA antigens, annotated TCRs were further analysed by specific ORF or by position within an ORF. Depth was the summed frequency of annotated unique rearrangements, while breadth was defined as annotated unique rearrangements over total unique productive rearrangements. TCR breadth was compared between groups using two-sided Wilcoxon rank-sum tests. In its TCRdb copy, this immuneACCESS table keeps in-frame sequences only and misses some clones. Where compared with another copy, unresolved V genes explain less than half of these, and the others have no known cause. V and J calls and clone size are given by that table; D and trimming were obtained from the DNA. This sample is represented by approximately 410,000 clones; approximately 90% of them were singletons. Around 1.7% of the sample is in the top ten clones.

Overall study outcomes, separate from this receptor: Ad26.COV2.S recipients had higher spike-specific TCR breadth than placebo recipients (P = 0.0014). The study lacked the statistical power to compare responses across vaccine doses or regimens. Substantial breadth of spike-specific CD8+ and CD4+ T cell responses was reported after vaccination. The authors noted that total T cell responses may have been underestimated by the TCR breadth and depth analyses. Vaccine and placebo recipients had similar non-spike TCR breadth, a finding consistent with the vaccine containing only spike.

The sample's treatment or condition, from its label and the paper: roughly 18 received Ad26.COV2.S at low or high dose, single or two shots; 5 received placebo; per-sample allocation not given. Repertoires of vaccine and placebo recipients were sequenced from samples taken on day 63 after the first injection. Between 29 July and 7 August 2020, Cohort 1b enrolled around 24 adults aged 18-55 years at one site in Boston, USA. Ad26.COV2.S was a replication-incompetent adenovirus type 26 vector that expressed a prefusion-stabilized SARS-CoV-2 spike protein derived from the original Wuhan strain. Taken from the germline V gene (reference sequence), the CDR1 and CDR2 loops are MNHNY and SVGAGI. At the junction V is shortened by 6 bases and J by 0 bases; bases outside the gene matches: 7. Spanning cysteine to phenylalanine, the CDR3 consists of 16 amino acids. The kept DNA is CDR3 alone, 48 bases in frame from the first base.

Comment on this clone: It has no known antigen specificity. No much larger clone is present one base from it, and per-base qualities are unavailable.

This clonotype was obtained from a person between 18 and 59 years old who received the Ad26.COV2.S COVID-19 vaccine or a placebo. The chain couples TRBV6-6 to TRBJ2-3; 9 of the junction bases match TRBD2. Sample: peripheral blood, taken in a trial of Ad26.COV2.S vaccine versus placebo. The CDR3 is CASSPQAGGSTDTQYF. The DNA reads TGTGCCAGCAGCCCCCAAGCGGGGGGCAGCACAGATACGCAGTATTTT.